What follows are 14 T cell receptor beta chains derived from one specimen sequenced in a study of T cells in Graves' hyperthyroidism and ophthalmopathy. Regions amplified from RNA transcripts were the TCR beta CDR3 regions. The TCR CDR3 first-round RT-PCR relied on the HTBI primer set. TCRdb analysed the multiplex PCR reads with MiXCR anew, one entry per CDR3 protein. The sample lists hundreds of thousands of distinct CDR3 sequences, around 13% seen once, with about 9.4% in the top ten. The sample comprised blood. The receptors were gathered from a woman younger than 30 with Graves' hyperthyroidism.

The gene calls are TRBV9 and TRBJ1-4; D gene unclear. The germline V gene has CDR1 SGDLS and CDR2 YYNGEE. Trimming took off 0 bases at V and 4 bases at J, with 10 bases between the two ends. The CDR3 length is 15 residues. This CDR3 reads CASSVAAGGNEKLFF. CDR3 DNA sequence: TGTGCCAGCAGCGTAGCGGCAGGAGGTAATGAAAAACTGTTTTTT.

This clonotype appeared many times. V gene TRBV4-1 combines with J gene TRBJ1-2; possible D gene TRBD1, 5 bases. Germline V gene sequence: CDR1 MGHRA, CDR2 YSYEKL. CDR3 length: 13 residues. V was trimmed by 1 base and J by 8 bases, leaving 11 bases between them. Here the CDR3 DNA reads TGCGCCAGCAGCCAAGTCGGGGGTGGCGGCTACACCTTC. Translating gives CASSQVGGGGYTF.

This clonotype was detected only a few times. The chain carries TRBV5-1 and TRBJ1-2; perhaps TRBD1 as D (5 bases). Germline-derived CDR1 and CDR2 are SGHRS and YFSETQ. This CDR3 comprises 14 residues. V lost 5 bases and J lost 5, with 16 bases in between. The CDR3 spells CASRHDSGGYGYTF. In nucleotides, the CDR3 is TGCGCCAGCAGACACGACAGCGGTGGTTATGGCTACACCTTC.

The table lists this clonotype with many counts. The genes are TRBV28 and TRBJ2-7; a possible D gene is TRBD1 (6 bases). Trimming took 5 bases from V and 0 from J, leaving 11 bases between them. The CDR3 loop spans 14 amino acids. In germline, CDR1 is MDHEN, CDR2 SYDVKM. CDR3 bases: TGTGCCAGCAGTCCCCCGGACAGCTCCTACGAGCAGTACTTC. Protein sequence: CASSPPDSSYEQYF.

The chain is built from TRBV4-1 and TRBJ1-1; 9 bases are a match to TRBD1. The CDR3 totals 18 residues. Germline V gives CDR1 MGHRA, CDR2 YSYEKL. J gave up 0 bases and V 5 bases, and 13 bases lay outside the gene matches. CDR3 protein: CASSSTSGTGFMNTEAFF. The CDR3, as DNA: TGCGCCAGCAGCTCGACGTCCGGGACAGGGTTCATGAACACTGAAGCTTTCTTT.

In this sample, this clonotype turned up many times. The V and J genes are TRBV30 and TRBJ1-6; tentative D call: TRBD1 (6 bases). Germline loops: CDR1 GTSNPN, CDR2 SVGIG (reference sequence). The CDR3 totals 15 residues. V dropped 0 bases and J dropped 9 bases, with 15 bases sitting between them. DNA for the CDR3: TGTGCCTGGAGTGTACCCGGGGGCAGGGCTTCACCCCTCCACTTT. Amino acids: CAWSVPGGRASPLHF.

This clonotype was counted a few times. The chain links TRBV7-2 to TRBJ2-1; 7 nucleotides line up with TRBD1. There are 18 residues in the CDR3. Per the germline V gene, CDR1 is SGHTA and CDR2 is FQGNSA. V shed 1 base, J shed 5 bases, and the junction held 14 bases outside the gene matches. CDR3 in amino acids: CASSLVWFRAGGNNEQFF. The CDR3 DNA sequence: TGTGCCAGCAGCTTAGTTTGGTTCAGGGCAGGGGGTAACAATGAGCAGTTCTTC. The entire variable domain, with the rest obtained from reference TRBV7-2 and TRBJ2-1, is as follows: GAGVSQSPSNKVTEKGKDVELRCDPISGHTALYWYRQSLGQGLEFLIYFQGNSAPDKSGLPSDRFSAERTGGSVSTLTIQRTQQEDSAVYLCASSLVWFRAGGNNEQFFGPGTRLTVL.

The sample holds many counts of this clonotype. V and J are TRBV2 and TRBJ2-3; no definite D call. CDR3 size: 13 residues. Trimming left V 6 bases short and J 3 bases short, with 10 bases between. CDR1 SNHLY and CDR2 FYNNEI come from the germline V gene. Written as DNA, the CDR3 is TGTGCCAGCAGGGCTCGGCCGACAGATACGCAGTATTTT. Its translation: CASRARPTDTQYF.

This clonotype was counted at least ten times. CDR3 in DNA: TGTGCCAGCAGCCCGGGGACTAGCAGGACCTACGAGCAGTACTTC. It encodes CASSPGTSRTYEQYF. The chain recombines TRBV11-2 with TRBJ2-7, with 9 bases lining up with TRBD2. The V gene's germline CDR1 is SGHAT and CDR2 FQNNGV. This CDR3 has 15 residues. Germline trimming cut 5 bases from V and 2 bases from J; bases unmatched to any gene: 7.

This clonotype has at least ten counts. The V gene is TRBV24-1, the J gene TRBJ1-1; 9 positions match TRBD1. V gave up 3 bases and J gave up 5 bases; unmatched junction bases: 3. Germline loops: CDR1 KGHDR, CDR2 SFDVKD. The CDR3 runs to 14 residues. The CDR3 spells CATSDGTGLTEAFF. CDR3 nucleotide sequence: TGTGCCACCAGTGATGGGACAGGGTTGACTGAAGCTTTCTTT.

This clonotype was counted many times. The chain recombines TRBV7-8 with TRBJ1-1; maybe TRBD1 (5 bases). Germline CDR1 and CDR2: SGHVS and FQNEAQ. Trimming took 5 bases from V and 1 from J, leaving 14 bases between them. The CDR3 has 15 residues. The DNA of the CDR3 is TGTGCCAGCAGCCCCCGGGGCAGACCGAACACTGAAGCTTTCTTT. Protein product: CASSPRGRPNTEAFF.

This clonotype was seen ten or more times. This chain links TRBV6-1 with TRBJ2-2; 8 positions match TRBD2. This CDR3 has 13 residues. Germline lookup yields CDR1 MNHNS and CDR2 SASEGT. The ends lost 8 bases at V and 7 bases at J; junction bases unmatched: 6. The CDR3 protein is CASPPLAGGELFF. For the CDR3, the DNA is TGTGCCAGCCCCCCCCTAGCGGGCGGGGAGCTGTTTTTT.

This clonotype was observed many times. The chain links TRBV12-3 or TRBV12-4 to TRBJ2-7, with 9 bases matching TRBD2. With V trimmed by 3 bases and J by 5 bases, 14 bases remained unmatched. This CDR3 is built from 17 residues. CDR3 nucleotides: TGTGCCAGCAGTTTCTGGCTCCGGGGACTAGCAAGGCACGAGCAGTACTTC. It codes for CASSFWLRGLARHEQYF.

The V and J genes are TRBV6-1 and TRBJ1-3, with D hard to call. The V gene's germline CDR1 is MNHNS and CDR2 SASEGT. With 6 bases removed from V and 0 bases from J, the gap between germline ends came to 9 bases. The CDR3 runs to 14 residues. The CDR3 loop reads CASSIEISGNTIYF. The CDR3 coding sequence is TGTGCCAGCAGCATTGAGATCTCTGGAAACACCATATATTTT.